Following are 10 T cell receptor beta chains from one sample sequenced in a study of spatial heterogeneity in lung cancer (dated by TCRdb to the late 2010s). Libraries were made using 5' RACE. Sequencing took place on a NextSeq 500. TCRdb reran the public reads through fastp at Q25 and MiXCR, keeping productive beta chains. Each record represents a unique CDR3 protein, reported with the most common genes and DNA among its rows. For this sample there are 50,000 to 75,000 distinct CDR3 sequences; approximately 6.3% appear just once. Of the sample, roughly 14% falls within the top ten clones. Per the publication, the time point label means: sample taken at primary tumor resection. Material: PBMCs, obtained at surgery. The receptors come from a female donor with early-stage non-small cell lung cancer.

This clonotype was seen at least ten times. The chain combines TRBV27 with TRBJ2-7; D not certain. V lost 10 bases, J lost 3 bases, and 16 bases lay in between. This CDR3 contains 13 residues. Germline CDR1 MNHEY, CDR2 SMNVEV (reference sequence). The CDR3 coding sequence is TGTGCCACCGGAAGGGTCGGTGGCTACGAGCAGTACTTC. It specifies CATGRVGGYEQYF.

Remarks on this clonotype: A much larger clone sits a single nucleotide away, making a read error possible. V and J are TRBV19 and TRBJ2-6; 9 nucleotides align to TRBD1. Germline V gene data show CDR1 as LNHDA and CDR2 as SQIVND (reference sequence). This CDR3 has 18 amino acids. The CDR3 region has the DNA TGTGCCAGTAGTATACCGGGACAGGGCGTCTCTGGGGACAACGTCCTGACTTTC. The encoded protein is CASSIPGQGVSGDNVLTF.

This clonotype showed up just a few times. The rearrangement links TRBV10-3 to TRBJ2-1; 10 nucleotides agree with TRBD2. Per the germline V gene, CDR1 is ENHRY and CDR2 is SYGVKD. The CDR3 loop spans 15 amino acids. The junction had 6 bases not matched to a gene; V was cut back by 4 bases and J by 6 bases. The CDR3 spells CAISATSGPGNEQFF. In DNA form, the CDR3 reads TGTGCCATCAGTGCGACTAGCGGGCCAGGCAATGAGCAGTTCTTC.

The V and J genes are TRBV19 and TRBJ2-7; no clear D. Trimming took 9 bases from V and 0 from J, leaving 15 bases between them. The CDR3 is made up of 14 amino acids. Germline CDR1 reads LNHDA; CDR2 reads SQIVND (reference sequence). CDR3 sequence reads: CASKKFWDSYEQYF. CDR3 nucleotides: TGTGCCAGCAAGAAGTTCTGGGACTCCTACGAGCAGTACTTC.

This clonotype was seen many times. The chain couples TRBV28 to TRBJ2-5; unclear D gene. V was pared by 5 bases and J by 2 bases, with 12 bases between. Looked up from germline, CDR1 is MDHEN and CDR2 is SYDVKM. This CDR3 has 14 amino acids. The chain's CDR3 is CASSNETPQETQYF. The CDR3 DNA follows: TGTGCCAGCAGTAACGAGACACCACAAGAGACCCAGTACTTC. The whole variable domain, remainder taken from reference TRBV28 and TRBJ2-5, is DVKVTQSSRYLVKRTGEKVFLECVQDMDHENMFWYRQDPGLGLRLIYFSYDVKMKEKGDIPEGYSVSREKKERFSLILESASTNQTSMYLCASSNETPQETQYFGPGTRLLVL.

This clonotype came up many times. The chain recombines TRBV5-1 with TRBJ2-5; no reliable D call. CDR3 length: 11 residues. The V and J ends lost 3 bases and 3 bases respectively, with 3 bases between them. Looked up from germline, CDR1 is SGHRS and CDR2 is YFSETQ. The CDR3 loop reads CASSYEETQYF. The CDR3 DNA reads TGCGCCAGCAGCTATGAAGAGACCCAGTACTTC.

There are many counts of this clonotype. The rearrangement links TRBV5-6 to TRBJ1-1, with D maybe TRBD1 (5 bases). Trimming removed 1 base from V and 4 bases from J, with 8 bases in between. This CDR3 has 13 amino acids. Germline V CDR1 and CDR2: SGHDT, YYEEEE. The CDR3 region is CASSLSGITEAFF. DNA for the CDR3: TGTGCCAGCAGCTTGTCAGGGATCACTGAAGCTTTCTTT.

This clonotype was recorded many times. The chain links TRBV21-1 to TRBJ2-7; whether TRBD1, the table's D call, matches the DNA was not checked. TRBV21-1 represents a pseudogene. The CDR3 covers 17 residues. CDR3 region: CASSTGLRDRGPYEQYF. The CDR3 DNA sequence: TGTGCCAGCAGCACGGGCCTCCGGGACAGGGGACCCTACGAGCAGTACTTC.

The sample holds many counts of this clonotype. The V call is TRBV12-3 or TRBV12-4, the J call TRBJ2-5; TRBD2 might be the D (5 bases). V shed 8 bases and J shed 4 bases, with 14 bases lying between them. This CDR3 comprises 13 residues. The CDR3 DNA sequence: TGTGCCAGCGGGGAAAGAGGGCGAGAGACCCAGTACTTC. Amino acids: CASGERGRETQYF.

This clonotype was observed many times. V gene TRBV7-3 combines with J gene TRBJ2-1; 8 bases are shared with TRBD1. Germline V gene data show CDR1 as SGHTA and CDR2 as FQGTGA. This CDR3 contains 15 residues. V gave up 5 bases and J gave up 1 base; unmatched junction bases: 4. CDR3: CASSHDRGSYNEQFF. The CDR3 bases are TGTGCCAGCAGCCATGACAGGGGATCCTACAATGAGCAGTTCTTC.